The source of this T cell receptor beta chain is a study of CD8+ T cells in alopecia areata. The authors extracted RNA and reverse transcribed it into cDNA as the sequencing template. The protocol was immunoSEQ multiplex PCR, while the TCRdb copy is restricted to in-frame clones and leaves out a portion. Observed are more than 90,000 clones, no singletons, with the top ten taking around a fifth. General study results and limits: The study found higher clonality in lesional than normal scalp, especially in alopecia totalis/universalis.

This clone was recorded a few times. Its specificity is unknown. The genes and germline here are from mouse. The sequenced material came from lesional skin. The TCR was taken from a C3H/HeJ mouse with alopecia areata. This strain has MHC haplotype H2-k.

The sequenced part of the CDR3 DNA is TGTGCCAGCAGTGTCAGGGGACAAGAC. As protein: CASSVRGQD. The CDR3 in full is CASSVRGQDTQYF. The genes are TRBV13-1 and TRBJ2-5; maybe TRBD1 (6 bases). The sequenced fragment ends 4 residues before the CDR3 boundary, so the rest is inferred from the germline J gene. Germline lookup yields CDR1 NSHNY and CDR2 SYGAGN. V was trimmed by 3 bases and J by 3 bases, leaving 8 bases between them. The CDR3 is 13 amino acids.